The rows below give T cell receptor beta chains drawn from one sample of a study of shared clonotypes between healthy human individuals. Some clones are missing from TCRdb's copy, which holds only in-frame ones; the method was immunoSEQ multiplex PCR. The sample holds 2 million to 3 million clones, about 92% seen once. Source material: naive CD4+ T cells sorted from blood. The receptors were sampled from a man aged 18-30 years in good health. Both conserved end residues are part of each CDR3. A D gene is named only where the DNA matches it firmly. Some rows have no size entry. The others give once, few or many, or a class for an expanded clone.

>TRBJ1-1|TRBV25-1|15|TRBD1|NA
TGTGCCAGCAGCCAAGACAGGGGAAAAAACACTGAAGCTTTCTTT
CASSQDRGKNTEAFF
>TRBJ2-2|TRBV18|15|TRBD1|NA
TGTGCCAGCTCAATTGGACAGGGAGACACCGGGGAGCTGTTTTTT
CASSIGQGDTGELFF
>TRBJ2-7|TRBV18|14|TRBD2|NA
TGTGCCAGCTCACCAGCGGGAGGGCCGGGTGAGCAGTACTTC
CASSPAGGPGEQYF
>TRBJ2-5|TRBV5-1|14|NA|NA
TGCGCCAGCAGCCCACAGGGAGGACAAGAGACCCAGTACTTC
CASSPQGGQETQYF
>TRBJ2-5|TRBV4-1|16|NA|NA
TGCGCCAGCAGCCAACAACCTGGGGCTAACCAAGAGACCCAGTACTTC
CASSQQPGANQETQYF
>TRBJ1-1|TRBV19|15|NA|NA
TGTGCCAGTACCCCCGAACAGGGAAGGGACACTGAAGCTTTCTTT
CASTPEQGRDTEAFF
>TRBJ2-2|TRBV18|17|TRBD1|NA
TGTGCCAGCTCGCCCGGGACAGGTGAAGCGCACACCGGGGAGCTGTTTTTT
CASSPGTGEAHTGELFF
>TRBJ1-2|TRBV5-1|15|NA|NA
TGCGCCAGCAGCGGCGGACTCCTCTTAACCTATGGCTACACCTTC
CASSGGLLLTYGYTF
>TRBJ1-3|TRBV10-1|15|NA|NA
TGCGCCAGCATTGCGGAGGTGGGGATAAGGAACACCATATATTTT
CASIAEVGIRNTIYF
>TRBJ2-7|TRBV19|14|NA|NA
TGTGCCAGTAGTAGAGAGACTAGTGCAAGGGAGCAGTACTTC
CASSRETSAREQYF
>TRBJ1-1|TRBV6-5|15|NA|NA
TGTGCCAGCAGTTACTCTGGACAGCCTGGAGGGGAAGCTTTCTTT
CASSYSGQPGGEAFF
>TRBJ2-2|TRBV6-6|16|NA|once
TGTGCCAGCAGTTACTCACGGGCTCTAGAAACCGGGGAGCTGTTTTTT
CASSYSRALETGELFF
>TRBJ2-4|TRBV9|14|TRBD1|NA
TGTGCCAGCAGCCCCGACAGGGGTTTAAACATTCAGTACTTC
CASSPDRGLNIQYF
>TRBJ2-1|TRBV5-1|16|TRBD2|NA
TGCGCCAGCAGCTTGGTTCCAGCGGGGGGTTACAATGAGCAGTTCTTC
CASSLVPAGGYNEQFF
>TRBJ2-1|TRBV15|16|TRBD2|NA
TGTGCCACCAGCCGTCGACTAGCGGGATCAGACAATGAGCAGTTCTTC
CATSRRLAGSDNEQFF
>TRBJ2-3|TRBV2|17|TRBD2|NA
TGTGCCAGCAGGCGGTCGACGAGGACTAGTAGCACAGATACGCAGTATTTT
CASRRSTRTSSTDTQYF
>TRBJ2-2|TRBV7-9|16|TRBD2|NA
TGTGCCAGCAGCCGTGGACTAGCGGTTAACACCGGGGAGCTGTTTTTT
CASSRGLAVNTGELFF
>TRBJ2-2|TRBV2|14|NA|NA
TGTGCCAGCAGTGAACACGGGAACACCGGGGAGCTGTTTTTT
CASSEHGNTGELFF